This entry concerns a single T cell receptor beta chain. The ends lost 6 bases at V and 3 bases at J; junction bases unmatched: 5. Germline V gives CDR1 SGHTA, CDR2 FQGNSA. The CDR3 runs to 15 residues. This sample stems from a study of blood T cell repertoires in COVID-19. Study summary: The origin of the acute and convalescent COVID-19 samples was the United States, Italy and Spain.

TCRdb's copy holds only in-frame clones and misses some; the assay was immunoSEQ multiplex PCR. This sample has some 150,000 clones, with about 85% found just once. Sequencing was performed on peripheral blood. This sequence joins TRBV7-2 and TRBJ1-1; 12 bases line up with TRBD1. The origin of this receptor is a woman aged 40 to 55 with active or convalescent COVID-19. CDR3 DNA sequence: TGTGCCAGCAGGTTGGGACAGGGGGCCTACACTGAAGCTTTCTTT. This sequence encodes CASRLGQGAYTEAFF.